Reported below is one T cell receptor beta chain. Its antigen remains undetermined. Per-base quality was not reported, and no clone a single base away is much larger than it. Using the deep immunoSEQ assay, TCR CDR3 regions were amplified from genomic DNA by multiplex PCR. Genomic DNA extracted from each cell subset was distributed evenly over all wells of several immunoSEQ 96-well plates, and each plate served as one replicate. For sorted subsets, about 220 ng of genomic DNA, equivalent to 25,000 to 35,000 T cell genomes, went into each replicate PCR. Purified libraries were quantified with a Qubit 3.0 fluorometer, sized on a Bioanalyzer 2100, and re-quantified with the KAPA Library Quantification kit. A separate single-read 150-cycle Illumina NextSeq 550 flow cell was used to sequence each immunoSEQ 96-well plate. From the authors' description of their analysis: The immunoSEQ output contained only junctional sequences without quality scores, so filtering could not match that applied to full-length reads. To assign V/J genes and CDR3, sequences were annotated using PyIR, a Python wrapper for IgBLAST v1.9, with IMGT germline references. Reads were removed for weak V/J assignments (E-value above 1e-6), missing CDR3, stop codons, out-of-frame junctions, or ambiguous translated residues. V3J clonotypes were defined as sequences sharing the same inferred V gene, J gene, and CDR3 amino acid sequence. Percentage overlap between repertoires was computed as shared unique clonotypes divided by the size of the smaller repertoire. RTK rarefaction, the Chao1 estimator, and Recon v2.1 estimates of unobserved clonotypes were used to assess repertoire richness. For all TCRbeta clonotypes obtained by the gDNA method from several donors, generation probabilities were computed with OLGA. TCRdb took this table from immuneACCESS and kept in-frame rearrangements with V and J called. Such tables lack part of the clones; where checked against another copy, unresolved V genes explain under half of the gap, and the rest is unexplained. From that table come the V and J calls and clone size; the DNA was used to work out D and trimming. The sample data list about 980,000 clones, and approximately 80% of these were observed just once. The top ten clones comprise approximately 1.5% of the sample.

CDR1 and CDR2 are drawn from the germline V gene: SGHDT, YYEEEE. For this chain, trimming is 3 bases at the V end and 4 bases at the J end, and the number of junction bases without a gene match is 8. From the cysteine up to the phenylalanine, the CDR3 has a length of 15 residues. Kept here is only the CDR3 DNA, which spans 45 bases and is read in frame from base 1. This sample was taken from a study of shared clonotypes between healthy human individuals (dated by TCRdb to 2018 to 2021). For context, the study as a whole: A couple of women and a few men aged 18 to 49 years were included in the cohort. Leukapheresis yielded between about 0.85 and 10 billion PBMCs per donor. To estimate repertoire size and how much clonotype sharing occurs between individuals, the study deeply sequenced the blood TCR repertoires of five healthy adults. Different laboratories and diverse techniques were used to prepare libraries and sequence TCR repertoires, to increase sequencing depth and limit assay-specific biases. For each donor, CD4 naive and CD4 memory were each run on three plates, CD8 naive on two plates, and CD8 memory on one plate. Points the paper makes about the study in general: The genetic and exposure-history diversity represented was limited by the small number of donors. Sharing across a few donors was observed for about 5% of naive CD4, over 3% of naive CD8, 2.3% of memory CD4, and 0.4% of memory CD8 clonotypes. Rarefaction of sorted-subset datasets indicated incomplete sequencing despite the large sequencing depth. Pairwise subsampling indicated that sequencing depth was expected to affect the degree of clonotype sharing among donors. Clonotypes shared by all four sorted-subset donors showed higher generation probabilities than non-shared clonotypes. Naive subsets generally had larger estimated clonotype richness than memory subsets. Sampling was restricted to blood, and TCR repertoires in tissues likely differ from the TCR repertoires found in blood.

The donors were healthy, HIV-negative adults who had no recently reported acute infections or vaccinations. All donors were Caucasian adults living in Nashville, Tennessee, USA. Magnetic negative selection was used to enrich CD4+ T cells, after which naive cells were positively selected on CD45RA and the negative fraction became the memory subset. After blood collection by leukapheresis, PBMCs were isolated using Ficoll-Histopaque density gradient centrifugation and then cryopreserved in the vapor phase of liquid nitrogen. Purity and quantity of every magnetically sorted T cell population were checked by analytical flow cytometry. Each sorted fraction had its genomic DNA isolated and then quantified by UV absorbance on a Nanodrop 2000c.

The sequence derives from a man aged 18 to 29 in good health. Sequenced material: memory CD4+ T cells sorted from blood. Interpreted using the paper, the cell subset or site label stands for: CD45RA-negative fraction. This receptor chain uses TRBV5-6 and TRBJ1-1; 8 middle bases align to TRBD1. The nucleotide sequence is TGTGCCAGCAGCTCCGGGACAGGTCGGGGCACTGAAGCTTTCTTT. This codes for CASSSGTGRGTEAFF.